The 17 T cell receptor beta chains presented below share a single source sample, sequenced in a study of regulatory T cells in long-lasting Graves disease. Assembly of TCR beta libraries relied on iRepertoire HTBI primers together with Arm-PCR of CDR3 regions. Via MiXCR, TCRdb re-called the multiplex PCR reads, giving one row per CDR3 protein. Found here are around 250,000 distinct CDR3 sequences, 20% to 25% of them singletons; the top ten hold approximately 15%. Time point noted: newly diagnosed GD, antithyroid drugs for less than 3 months. Generation of the TCR library employed RNA extracted from PBMCs. The starting material was peripheral blood mononuclear cells (PBMCs), obtained at new diagnosis, from a patient treated with antithyroid drugs. These receptors were obtained from a female donor with Graves disease.

This clonotype has just a few counts. The V call is TRBV6-2 or TRBV6-3, the J call TRBJ2-1, with D possibly matching TRBD2 (6 bases). Germline-derived CDR1 and CDR2 are MNHEY and SVGEGT. Trimming took off 5 bases at V and 5 bases at J, with 10 bases between the two ends. The CDR3 has 13 residues. The CDR3 region is CASSRGTDNEQFF. CDR3 in DNA: TGTGCCAGCAGTCGCGGGACCGACAATGAGCAGTTCTTC.

This clonotype was picked up many times. The chain uses TRBV2 and TRBJ2-5, with TRBD2 identical over 7 bases. This CDR3 is 15 amino acids long. Per the germline V gene, CDR1 is SNHLY and CDR2 is FYNNEI. V lost 4 bases to trimming and J lost 2 bases; unmatched junction nucleotides: 7. The CDR3 region has the DNA TGTGCCAGCAGTGGAGCGGGACGACTACAAGAGACCCAGTACTTC. Protein: CASSGAGRLQETQYF. The full variable domain, its missing parts supplied by reference TRBV2 and TRBJ2-5, is EPEVTQTPSHQVTQMGQEVILRCVPISNHLYFYWYRQILGQKVEFLVSFYNNEISEKSEIFDDQFSVERPDGSNFTLKIRSTKLEDSAMYFCASSGAGRLQETQYFGPGTRLLVL.

The CDR3 DNA is TGTGCCAGCAGCGTCGGTCGGAAGGGGAGCGGGGGGGGGAACACCGGGGAGCTGTTTTTT. Translated, it gives CASSVGRKGSGGGNTGELFF. The chain combines TRBV7-2 with TRBJ2-2; 10 positions agree with TRBD2. The CDR3 runs 20 residues. J was trimmed by 1 base and V by 5 bases; bases with no gene match: 16. From germline, CDR1 is SGHTA and CDR2 FQGNSA.

About this clonotype itself: A far bigger clonotype differs at one base, so this is likely a read error. This chain links TRBV5-1 with TRBJ2-1, with 7 bases aligning to TRBD1. Germline V gene sequence: CDR1 SGHRS, CDR2 YFSETQ. Trimming removed 4 bases from V and 10 bases from J; junction bases left unmatched: 11. The CDR3 is 14 amino acids. CDR3 sequence: CASSLGQASYEQFF. Written as DNA, the CDR3 is TGCGCCAGCAGCCTCGGACAGGCCTCCTACGAGCAGTTCTTC.

The chain couples TRBV6-1 to TRBJ2-7, with 11 bases that match TRBD1. With 5 bases clipped from V and 7 bases from J, the junction kept 16 bases outside the gene matches. Germline V CDR1 and CDR2: MNHNS, SASEGT. The CDR3 has 17 residues. CDR3 region: CASSHEGWGQGVLEQYF. DNA for the CDR3: TGTGCCAGCAGTCACGAGGGCTGGGGACAGGGGGTTTTGGAGCAGTACTTC.

The chain joins TRBV7-2 to TRBJ1-1, with D maybe TRBD1 (6 bases). Germline V gene sequence: CDR1 SGHTA, CDR2 FQGNSA. The CDR3 sequence is 13 residues long. V was trimmed by 5 bases and J by 11 bases, leaving 18 bases between them. Written as DNA, the CDR3 is TGTGCCAGCAGCCGAGATTCGACAGGCCCGGCTTTCTTT. Protein: CASSRDSTGPAFF.

At least ten counts were recorded for this clonotype. The J gene is TRBJ1-5, the V gene TRBV27; D is unresolved. Between the trimmed V and J ends, which lost 2 bases and 3 bases, there was a span of 11 bases. The CDR3 runs 15 residues. In germline, CDR1 is MNHEY, CDR2 SMNVEV (reference sequence). Written as DNA, the CDR3 is TGTGCCAGCAGTTTAGGTTCTTTAGACAATCAGCCCCAGCATTTT. Translated, it gives CASSLGSLDNQPQHF.

This clonotype was counted many times. V usage is TRBV7-9 and J usage is TRBJ1-5, with D uncertain. CDR3 size: 13 residues. With 5 bases removed from V and 0 bases from J, the gap between germline ends came to 5 bases. Germline lookup yields CDR1 SEHNR and CDR2 FQNEAQ (reference sequence). In nucleotides, the CDR3 is TGTGCCAGCAGCCCCATTAGCAATCAGCCCCAGCATTTT. Protein: CASSPISNQPQHF.

The chain combines TRBV14 with TRBJ2-7; TRBD2 is a possible D gene (6 bases). From germline, CDR1 is SGHDN and CDR2 FVKESK. The CDR3 has 14 residues. Trimming removed 2 bases from V and 3 bases from J, with 11 bases in between. CDR3 in amino acids: CASSQRDGGYEQYF. For the CDR3, the DNA is TGTGCCAGCAGCCAAAGAGACGGGGGCTACGAGCAGTACTTC. The variable domain in full, with the rest retrieved from reference TRBV14 and TRBJ2-7, is EAGVTQFPSHSVIEKGQTVTLRCDPISGHDNLYWYRRVMGKEIKFLLHFVKESKQDESGMPNNRFLAERTGGTYSTLKVQPAELEDSGVYFCASSQRDGGYEQYFGPGTRLTVT.

V is TRBV30 and J is TRBJ2-7; TRBD1 might be the D (6 bases). The CDR3 totals 15 residues. With 2 bases removed from V and 0 bases from J, the gap between germline ends came to 14 bases. In germline, CDR1 is GTSNPN, CDR2 SVGIG (reference sequence). DNA of the CDR3: TGTGCCTGGAGTTCCAGGGGTCGGAGCTCCTACGAGCAGTACTTC. Residues: CAWSSRGRSSYEQYF.

This clonotype appeared many times. The chain combines TRBV7-3 with TRBJ2-1; TRBD1 aligns across 10 bases. After removal of 2 bases from V and 7 bases from J, the junction contained 11 bases not matched to a gene. The CDR3 is 17 amino acids. The germline CDR1 and CDR2 sequences are SGHTA and FQGTGA. CDR3 protein: CASSLDPLGTGVNEQFF. In nucleotides, the CDR3 is TGTGCCAGCAGCTTAGATCCTCTTGGGACAGGGGTAAATGAGCAGTTCTTC.

This clonotype has a count of ten or more. The J gene is TRBJ2-1, the V gene TRBV28; the match to TRBD1 covers 9 bases. Germline lookup yields CDR1 MDHEN and CDR2 SYDVKM. CDR3 length: 13 residues. The trim removed 7 bases at V and 6 bases at J, leaving 4 bases unmatched. In DNA, the CDR3 is TGTGCCAGCACACAGGGGGCGTCCAATGAGCAGTTCTTC. Translated: CASTQGASNEQFF.

Ten or more counts support this clonotype. The rearrangement links TRBV24-1 to TRBJ1-2; the D gene is possibly TRBD1 (6 bases). V lost 8 bases and J lost 4, with 19 bases in between. The germline V gene encodes CDR1 KGHDR and CDR2 SFDVKD. The CDR3 has 15 amino acids. The CDR3 DNA reads as TGTGCCACCATGGACGGCGGGGGCGGAGTCTATGGCTACACCTTC. Its protein is CATMDGGGGVYGYTF.

The sample holds a few counts of this clonotype. The rearrangement uses TRBV5-5 and TRBJ2-3; no clear D gene. Trimming pared 6 bases from V and 4 bases from J, leaving 12 bases between. Germline assignment: CDR1 SGHKS and CDR2 YYEKEE (reference sequence). The CDR3 runs 13 residues. CDR3 sequence reads: CASTLGISDTQYF. Written as DNA, the CDR3 is TGTGCCAGCACCCTTGGTATCTCAGATACGCAGTATTTT.

This clonotype was seen repeatedly, ten times or more. The V gene is TRBV7-8, the J gene TRBJ2-5; D is possibly TRBD1 (5 bases). The germline V gene has CDR1 SGHVS and CDR2 FQNEAQ. V was trimmed by 4 bases and J by 5 bases, leaving 14 bases between them. The CDR3 totals 14 residues. CDR3 residues: CASSSRVQGETQYF. Written as DNA, the CDR3 is TGTGCCAGCAGCTCAAGGGTTCAGGGTGAGACCCAGTACTTC.

This clonotype was counted a few times. The chain joins TRBV6-1 to TRBJ1-5, with TRBD1 matching over 8 bases. CDR3 length: 14 amino acids. The V and J ends lost 5 bases and 7 bases, in that order; junction bases with no gene match: 7. Per the germline V gene, CDR1 is MNHNS and CDR2 is SASEGT. The CDR3 nucleotides read TGTGCCAGCAGTCTGACAGGGGTAGGCCAGCCCCAGCATTTT. Its protein is CASSLTGVGQPQHF.

This clonotype was seen repeatedly, ten times or more. The V gene is TRBV3-1, the J gene TRBJ2-2; no clear D gene. There are 14 residues in the CDR3. Germline V gives CDR1 LGHDT, CDR2 YNNKEL (reference sequence). V dropped 1 base and J dropped 5 bases, with 8 bases sitting between them. The CDR3 here is CASSQVHETGELFF. CDR3 sequence (DNA): TGTGCCAGCAGCCAAGTACATGAGACCGGGGAGCTGTTTTTT.